Presented here are 13 T cell receptor beta chains from one specimen sequenced in a study of response to subunit inactivated influenza vaccine. MiXCR, run by TCRdb on the RT-PCR reads, gives a single entry per CDR3 protein. The repertoire consists of some 800,000 distinct CDR3 sequences, with approximately 22% occurring once and the leading ten covering roughly a tenth. The specimen was PBMCs from blood, collected 4 to 6 days after vaccination. The receptors were gathered from a man aged 50 or older who received an inactivated influenza vaccine.

This clonotype came up many times. V is TRBV9 and J is TRBJ2-3; no clear D. The length of the CDR3 is 15 residues. V was clipped by 0 bases and J by 0 bases, with 8 bases between them. Per the germline V gene, CDR1 is SGDLS and CDR2 is YYNGEE. CDR3 nucleotide sequence: TGTGCCAGCAGCGTAGGACCCACTAGCACAGATACGCAGTATTTT. Amino acids: CASSVGPTSTDTQYF.

The chain uses TRBV20-1 and TRBJ2-5, with TRBD2 matching over 9 bases. The germline V gene encodes CDR1 DFQATT and CDR2 SNEGSKA (reference sequence). The CDR3 runs to 13 residues. V dropped 6 bases and J dropped 5; count of bases not matched to a gene: 7. DNA of the CDR3: TGCAGTGCGCCCCTAGCGGGAAGGGAGACCCAGTACTTC. Translation: CSAPLAGRETQYF.

This clonotype showed up just a few times. The V and J genes are TRBV5-5 and TRBJ2-7; TRBD1 is a possible D gene (6 bases). Trimming shortened V by 4 bases and J by 2 bases, and 19 bases separated the two germline ends. This CDR3 has 16 amino acids. Germline lookup yields CDR1 SGHKS and CDR2 YYEKEE (reference sequence). The DNA of the CDR3 is TGTGCCAGCAGCAGAACCGGGACATTCATCACCTACGAGCAGTACTTC. Translation: CASSRTGTFITYEQYF.

This sequence joins TRBV3-1 and TRBJ2-7, with unresolved D. Germline V CDR1 and CDR2: LGHDT, YNNKEL (reference sequence). Trimming took 4 bases from V and 5 from J, leaving 12 bases between them. The CDR3 runs 13 residues. The CDR3 region has the DNA TGTGCCAGCAGCCTCGCAGAGAGTCACGAGCAGTACTTC. Translation: CASSLAESHEQYF.

This clonotype showed up just a few times. This chain joins TRBV4-3 and TRBJ1-2; D remains ambiguous. This CDR3 is 13 amino acids long. The germline V and J ends were trimmed by 0 bases and 3 bases, with 5 bases remaining between them. Germline CDR1 is LGHNA and CDR2 is YSLEER. In nucleotides, the CDR3 is TGCGCCAGCAGCCAAGACGGATACTATGGCTACACCTTC. Its translation is CASSQDGYYGYTF.

The gene calls are TRBV6-2 or TRBV6-3 and TRBJ1-6; a possible D gene is TRBD1 (5 bases). Trimming took 6 bases from V and 11 from J, leaving 17 bases between them. This CDR3 has 14 amino acids. Germline loops: CDR1 MNHEY, CDR2 SVGEGT. The chain's CDR3 is CASSPSAGGTPLHF. For the CDR3, the DNA is TGTGCCAGCAGCCCCTCTGCTGGGGGAACACCCCTCCACTTT.

This clonotype has just a few counts. V and J are TRBV5-6 and TRBJ2-2; TRBD2 matches 7 bases. Germline V gene lookup returns CDR1 SGHDT and CDR2 YYEEEE. The CDR3 runs 16 residues. V lost 4 bases, J lost 1 base, and 7 bases stayed unmatched. CDR3 amino acids: CASSRSGAGNTGELFF. For the CDR3, the DNA is TGTGCCAGCAGCCGCAGCGGGGCTGGGAACACCGGGGAGCTGTTTTTT.

This clonotype was seen repeatedly, ten times or more. J is TRBJ2-1 and V is TRBV5-1; 12 bases fit TRBD2. V trimming: 5 bases; J trimming: 7 bases; junction bases outside the gene matches: 25. The CDR3 loop spans 21 amino acids. CDR1 SGHRS and CDR2 YFSETQ come from the germline V gene. As DNA, the CDR3 is TGCGCCAGCAGGCCTGGAAGGACGGGGGCCTCTAGCGGGAGGGGTAGTAATGAGCAGTTCTTC. It specifies CASRPGRTGASSGRGSNEQFF.

Only a few counts were recorded for this clonotype. V is TRBV2 and J is TRBJ2-3; D is unresolved. Germline values: CDR1 SNHLY, CDR2 FYNNEI. The V end lost 5 bases, the J end lost 7 bases, and 7 bases lay between the germline ends. The CDR3 is 11 residues long. CDR3 DNA sequence: TGTGCCAGCAGTAAGGAAAATACGCAGTATTTT. It specifies CASSKENTQYF.

The genes are TRBV27 and TRBJ2-2; D may be TRBD2 (6 bases). V was cut by 7 bases and J by 0 bases, with 9 bases left in between. This CDR3 has 14 residues. Germline values: CDR1 MNHEY, CDR2 SMNVEV (reference sequence). The DNA for the CDR3 is TGTGCCAGCATGCGCGGGACGAACACCGGGGAGCTGTTTTTT. This translates into CASMRGTNTGELFF.

The chain uses TRBV20-1 and TRBJ2-7; the match to TRBD2 covers 7 bases. CDR3 length equals 14 residues. Germline V lookup: CDR1 DFQATT, CDR2 SNEGSKA (reference sequence). The CDR3 DNA sequence: TGCAGAACAGGACGCAGCGGGGTGACCTACGAGCAGTACTTC. This sequence encodes CRTGRSGVTYEQYF.

This clonotype was seen repeatedly, ten times or more. V usage is TRBV7-9 and J usage is TRBJ2-1; TRBD2 agrees at 8 bases. Germline V gives CDR1 SEHNR, CDR2 FQNEAQ (reference sequence). V lost 10 bases and J lost 0; bases outside the gene matches: 8. The CDR3 consists of 15 residues. The CDR3 protein is CATHSGETSYNEQFF. CDR3 nucleotide sequence: TGTGCCACACATAGCGGGGAAACCTCCTACAATGAGCAGTTCTTC.

The V and J genes are TRBV5-6 and TRBJ2-7; D is perhaps TRBD1 or TRBD2 (5 bases each). The V end was cut by 3 bases, the J end by 0 bases, with 13 bases between. Germline CDR1 is SGHDT and CDR2 is YYEEEE. The CDR3 sequence is 15 residues long. The CDR3, as DNA: TGTGCCAGCAGCTCCTGGGACCGGAGCTCCTACGAGCAGTACTTC. This codes for CASSSWDRSSYEQYF.